The 11 T cell receptor beta chains listed next were all sequenced from one sample in a study of cytomegalovirus exposure and HLA in healthy donors. Here immunoSEQ multiplex PCR was the method, and the copy in TCRdb shows in-frame clones only, minus some. The data show 250,000 to 350,000 clones, with more than 75% seen just once and over 0.7% held by the top ten. Sequencing input: PBMCs. These receptors all come from a young woman in good health and CMV-seronegative.

This chain joins TRBV28 and TRBJ2-3; D call uncertain. Germline values: CDR1 MDHEN, CDR2 SYDVKM. The germline V and J ends were trimmed by 2 bases and 3 bases, with 9 bases remaining between them. This CDR3 comprises 14 residues. The CDR3 sequence is CASSLGGVTDTQYF. Written as DNA, the CDR3 is TGTGCCAGCAGTTTAGGTGGAGTTACAGATACGCAGTATTTT.

The chain couples TRBV4-1 to TRBJ1-3; 8 nucleotides align to TRBD1. CDR3 length equals 16 residues. Trimming removed 0 bases from V and 4 bases from J; junction bases left unmatched: 5. Germline assignment: CDR1 MGHRA and CDR2 YSYEKL. CDR3 DNA: TGCGCCAGCAGCCAAGACAGCAGGGGGCGAGGAAACACCATATATTTT. It encodes CASSQDSRGRGNTIYF.

The chain uses TRBV27 and TRBJ2-2; D not resolved. Trimming took off 8 bases at V and 6 bases at J, with 16 bases between the two ends. Germline V gene data show CDR1 as MNHEY and CDR2 as SMNVEV (reference sequence). CDR3 length equals 14 residues. The CDR3 nucleotides are TGTGCCAGCGGGTCGCTAGTCAGTTCCGGGGAGCTGTTTTTT. Protein: CASGSLVSSGELFF.

This sequence joins TRBV28 and TRBJ2-1, with 8 nucleotides matching TRBD2. V was pared by 5 bases and J by 9 bases, with 9 bases of the junction left unmatched. The CDR3 extends over 14 amino acids. Germline V gene data show CDR1 as MDHEN and CDR2 as SYDVKM. The CDR3 DNA sequence: TGTGCCAGCAGTAGACCGGGACTAGTAGGTGAGCAGTTCTTC. Translating gives CASSRPGLVGEQFF.

V usage is TRBV9 and J usage is TRBJ2-2, with 9 positions matching TRBD2. Germline values: CDR1 SGDLS, CDR2 YYNGEE. The CDR3 consists of 18 residues. J lost 0 bases, V lost 4 bases, and 10 bases had no gene match. The CDR3 here is CASSLYGLAGSNTGELFF. The CDR3 bases are TGTGCCAGCAGCCTCTACGGGCTAGCGGGGTCGAACACCGGGGAGCTGTTTTTT.

The chain uses TRBV18 and TRBJ2-2; no clear D gene. CDR1 is KGHSH, CDR2 LQKENI, per germline. CDR3 length: 16 amino acids. V lost 3 bases and J 2 bases, leaving 13 bases between the germline ends. CDR3 in DNA: TGTGCCAGCTCACCGCTTAGGCAGGTCAACACCGGGGAGCTGTTTTTT. It specifies CASSPLRQVNTGELFF. Variable domain in full (rest from reference TRBV18 and TRBJ2-2): NAGVMQNPRHLVRRRGQEARLRCSPMKGHSHVYWYRQLPEEGLKFMVYLQKENIIDESGMPKERFSAEFPKEGPSILRIQQVVRGDSAAYFCASSPLRQVNTGELFFGEGSRLTVL.

The chain has TRBV11-2 and TRBJ2-1; tentative D call: TRBD2 (6 bases). CDR3 length equals 17 residues. The V end lost 2 bases, the J end lost 8 bases, and 22 bases lay between the germline ends. Germline CDR1 reads SGHAT; CDR2 reads FQNNGV. DNA of the CDR3: TGTGCCAGCAGCTTAAGGCCTCAAGCGGGTTGGGGCGATGAGCAGTTCTTC. Translation: CASSLRPQAGWGDEQFF.

V is TRBV29-1 and J is TRBJ2-3, with 9 bases matching TRBD2. The CDR3 sequence is 15 residues long. Trimming took 4 bases from V and 5 from J; bases not matched to a gene: 10. Germline CDR1 is SQVTM and CDR2 is ANQGSEA. CDR3 DNA sequence: TGCAGCGTTGCTTCCGCGGGAGGGCGGGGAGATACGCAGTATTTT. As protein: CSVASAGGRGDTQYF.

The rearrangement uses TRBV5-4 and TRBJ2-5; D is undetermined. The germline V and J ends were trimmed by 3 bases and 0 bases, with 9 bases remaining between them. Germline values: CDR1 SGHNT, CDR2 YYREEE (reference sequence). The CDR3 covers 14 residues. CDR3 sequence reads: CASSYGPYQETQYF. As DNA, the CDR3 is TGTGCCAGCAGCTATGGGCCTTACCAAGAGACCCAGTACTTC.

CDR3: CASSGAGGNTGELFF. The CDR3 DNA sequence: TGTGCCAGCAGTGGTGCAGGGGGCAACACCGGGGAGCTGTTTTTT. The V gene is TRBV6-1, the J gene TRBJ2-2, with 8 positions matching TRBD1. This CDR3 has 15 residues. From germline, CDR1 is MNHNS and CDR2 SASEGT. J was trimmed by 2 bases and V by 4 bases; bases with no gene match: 3.

V and J are TRBV27 and TRBJ1-5; D might be TRBD1 (6 bases). V dropped 6 bases and J dropped 5 bases, with 17 bases sitting between them. The CDR3 loop spans 15 amino acids. Germline CDR1 MNHEY, CDR2 SMNVEV (reference sequence). The CDR3 region has the DNA TGTGCCAGCAGCCCCAGTACAGGGTCTGATCAGCCCCAGCATTTT. Its translation is CASSPSTGSDQPQHF.